Listed below are T cell receptor beta chains from one sample, sequenced in a study of graft-versus-host responses after intestinal transplantation. Method: immunoSEQ multiplex PCR; TCRdb's copy keeps in-frame clones and lacks some. In the table there are approximately 20,000 clones, approximately 92% of which are singletons. Material: PBMCs, obtained roughly 260 days after intestinal transplant. Receptor source: a human patient who received an intestinal transplant, so some T cells may come from the graft donor. Both conserved end residues are trimmed from each CDR3.

V | CDR3
TRBV21-1 | ASSKANGQEARVTDTQY
TRBV7-9 | ASSPAPSETAYEQY
TRBV15 | ATSRVGRGRANEQF
TRBV19 | ASSIDSDRGSDEQY
TRBV7-2 | ASSLGGRRTDTQY
TRBV11-3 | ASSFGLAGPNQETQY
TRBV28 | ASSTQGGTEAF
TRBV10-2 | ASSAETDTQY
TRBV21-1 | ASSNQQGRSRGYT
TRBV7-3 | ASSLVTGTYEQY
TRBV6-6 | ASRPTAYYEQY
TRBV7-9 | ASSLARSFPGQGSYEQY
TRBV2 | AGSEMVGGWEKLF
TRBV14 | ASSQDIRVGGYT
TRBV6-5 | ASSGGTQPQH
TRBV5-1 | ASHRDNGNSPLH
TRBV4-1 | ASSQERNELAKNIQY
TRBV7-9 | ASSLERETQY
TRBV9 | ASSVGGATNEKLF
TRBV6-1 | ASALGGETDTQY
TRBV2 | ASSEVTNEQF
TRBV5-4 | ASSQDKRGPGYGYT
TRBV19 | ASKVAGYEDEQF
TRBV6-5 | ASSLYRGGPYNEQF
TRBV13 | ASSPGTGRVRETQY
TRBV4-1 | ASSQEKREGDEQF
TRBV11-2 | ASSPFSGRESYEQY
TRBV6-1 | ASTPGTMNTEAF
TRBV18 | ASSSTGLAGETQY
TRBV5-1 | ASSLEGGETYEQY
TRBV6-5 | ASSFREYTEAF
TRBV4-2 | ASSQTLRSTNEKLF
TRBV7-9 | ASSLDQSVYEQY
TRBV7-9 | ASSGGRTTLRNQPQH
TRBV5-1 | ASSTPPSSYNEQF
TRBV4-1 | ASSSNDLNTEAF
TRBV7-9 | ASSFTGQGDYGYT
TRBV19 | ASSWGGANVLT
TRBV6-1 | ASGTGETYEQY
TRBV2 | ASSEQPPDRTKNIQY
TRBV5-1 | ASSLPLAGFYNEQF
TRBV10-2 | ASSRSGTDTQY
TRBV18 | ASSQQGDTEAF
TRBV7-6 | ASSINSYNEQF
TRBV30 | AWSVGGLYNSPLH
TRBV19 | ASSIGIPRLRASYT
TRBV6-5 | ASSFMEKETQY
TRBV7-9 | ASSLGGSGQGHEQY
TRBV6-5 | ASGLQGSHGYT
TRBV6-1 | ASSEKYNEQF
TRBV29-1 | SVRTGSSYNSPLH
TRBV4-1 | ASSQDMGPNTEAF
TRBV27 | ASSWAGSYEQY
TRBV5-1 | ASSLRGDGYT
TRBV5-1 | ASSLTPNNEQF
TRBV28 | ASSTTGGGYYNEQF
TRBV29-1 | SVARTSGPYEQY
TRBV27 | ASRTATNEKLF
TRBV7-9 | ASSLPNREEAF
TRBV25-1 | ASRGWLPLNTEAF